This TCR beta chain was profiled in a study of blood T cell repertoires in COVID-19. The wider study: The United States, Italy and Spain provided the acute and convalescent COVID-19 samples. T cells, B-cell-depleted T cells, or PBMCs provided the cDNA or gDNA that served as material.

This CDR3 spans 16 amino acids. CDR1 is SGHRS and CDR2 is YFSETQ in the germline V gene. V lost 2 bases and J lost 4; bases outside the gene matches: 5. In the authors' methods: Estimation of nucleated cell counts was performed using reference gene primer amplification. Sequencing used immunoSEQ multiplex PCR; TCRdb keeps in-frame clones, though not all of them. V and J calls and clone size are given by that table; D and trimming were obtained from the DNA. The sample lists some 120,000 clones; roughly 87% were seen once. The sequence derives from a woman older than 75 with acute or convalescent COVID-19. The chain recombines TRBV5-1 with TRBJ2-3; 12 bases align to TRBD1. Input material: peripheral blood. The CDR3 DNA follows: TGCGCCAGCAGCTTACCGGGACAGGGGGCGGCAGATACGCAGTATTTT. Amino acid sequence: CASSLPGQGAADTQYF.